The 10 T cell receptor beta chains below come from one sample, sequenced in a study of CD8+ T cells in alopecia areata. The sequencing template was cDNA reverse transcribed from extracted RNA. Repertoires were generated with immunoSEQ multiplex PCR, while TCRdb's copy carries only in-frame clones and drops some. The repertoire includes some 88,000 clones, roughly 47% of them detected once, and roughly 18% sits in the top ten. Treatment defined: oral pan-JAK inhibitor, 5-10 mg twice daily. Sample: CD8+ T cells sorted from blood, taken at week 24, from a patient treated with tofacitinib. The source is a human donor with alopecia areata.

This clone came up once. The V call is TRBV6-6, the J call TRBJ2-3, with D possibly being TRBD1 (5 bases). The germline V gene has CDR1 MNHNY and CDR2 SVGAGI (reference sequence). V lost 6 bases and J lost 2, with 12 bases in between. CDR3 size: 14 residues. The CDR3 is CASRPQVSTDTQYF. DNA of the CDR3: TGTGCCAGCAGGCCACAGGTATCCACAGATACGCAGTATTTT.

This clone has a handful of counts. V is TRBV7-9 and J is TRBJ2-6, with TRBD2 matching over 10 bases. Germline loops: CDR1 SEHNR, CDR2 FQNEAQ (reference sequence). CDR3 length: 18 amino acids. The J segment lost 2 bases and the V segment lost 5 bases, leaving 9 bases of the junction unmatched. CDR3 DNA sequence: TGTGCCAGCAGCCTCGCGCGGCTAGCGGGAGCTGGGGCCAACGTCCTGACTTTC. It is translated as CASSLARLAGAGANVLTF.

This clone was counted only a few times. J is TRBJ2-1 and V is TRBV27; D call uncertain. This CDR3 region has 14 residues. Germline CDR1 MNHEY, CDR2 SMNVEV (reference sequence). Trimming took 1 base from V and 5 from J, leaving 9 bases between them. The CDR3 DNA is TGTGCCAGCAGTTTATTGTCGACCGACAATGAGCAGTTCTTC. Amino acids: CASSLLSTDNEQFF.

This clone showed up just a few times. The chain employs TRBV28 and TRBJ2-1, with D perhaps given as TRBD1 or TRBD2 (5 bases each). The CDR3 totals 15 residues. CDR1 is MDHEN and CDR2 is SYDVKM in the germline V gene. Trimming cost V 3 bases and J 5 bases, with 14 bases left between them. The CDR3 DNA follows: TGTGCCAGCAGTTTTCTCTCAGGGACCAACAATGAGCAGTTCTTC. This codes for CASSFLSGTNNEQFF. Full variable domain (rest looked up from reference TRBV28 and TRBJ2-1): DVKVTQSSRYLVKRTGEKVFLECVQDMDHENMFWYRQDPGLGLRLIYFSYDVKMKEKGDIPEGYSVSREKKERFSLILESASTNQTSMYLCASSFLSGTNNEQFFGPGTRLTVL.

This chain uses TRBV30 with TRBJ2-1; 13 bases are a match to TRBD2. The CDR3 consists of 16 residues. J lost 3 bases, V lost 4 bases, and 6 bases had no gene match. CDR1 GTSNPN and CDR2 SVGIG come from the germline V gene (reference sequence). In DNA, the CDR3 is TGTGCCTGGAAAGGGACTAGCGGGATGATCTACAATGAGCAGTTCTTC. It encodes CAWKGTSGMIYNEQFF.

The V call is TRBV27, the J call TRBJ1-1; 8 positions agree with TRBD1. Trimming at V came to 6 bases and at J to 2 bases, leaving 5 bases not matched to a gene. The CDR3 contains 14 residues. The germline V gene encodes CDR1 MNHEY and CDR2 SMNVEV (reference sequence). CDR3 nucleotides: TGTGCCAGCAGCCCCAGGGGGCACAACACTGAAGCTTTCTTT. Its translation: CASSPRGHNTEAFF.

This clone appeared a few times. This rearrangement joins TRBV7-9 to TRBJ1-2; the D is unclear. CDR3 length: 14 amino acids. Between the trimmed V and J ends, which lost 1 base and 4 bases, there was a span of 10 bases. Germline V gene lookup returns CDR1 SEHNR and CDR2 FQNEAQ (reference sequence). Here the CDR3 reads CASSLEGWIYGYTF. The CDR3 DNA follows: TGTGCCAGCAGCTTAGAAGGATGGATCTATGGCTACACCTTC.

This chain uses TRBV6-1 with TRBJ2-1; 7 bases map to TRBD1. Germline loops: CDR1 MNHNS, CDR2 SASEGT. This CDR3 is 12 amino acids long. V lost 10 bases to trimming and J lost 8 bases; unmatched junction nucleotides: 8. In nucleotides, the CDR3 is TGTGCCAACCGACAGGGTCTGGATGAGCAGTTCTTC. Its translation: CANRQGLDEQFF.

The CDR3 here is CASSLDLSRGGVAFF. The CDR3 coding sequence is TGTGCCAGCAGCTTAGATTTGTCGAGGGGAGGCGTAGCTTTCTTT. The V gene is TRBV11-2, the J gene TRBJ1-1; TRBD1 is a possible D gene (5 bases). This CDR3 spans 15 amino acids. Germline CDR1 SGHAT, CDR2 FQNNGV. Trimming removed 0 bases from V and 10 bases from J, with 18 bases in between.

This clone was counted between two and nine times. The junction does not match germline at one end; this may be a read error. The V gene is TRBV7-2, the J gene TRBJ2-7, with 7 bases matching TRBD2. Looked up from germline, CDR1 is SGHTA and CDR2 is FQGNSA. The CDR3 covers 12 residues. CDR3 DNA sequence: TGCGCCAGCAGCGCGGGGGCCTACGAGCAGTACTTC. Translated: CASSAGAYEQYF.